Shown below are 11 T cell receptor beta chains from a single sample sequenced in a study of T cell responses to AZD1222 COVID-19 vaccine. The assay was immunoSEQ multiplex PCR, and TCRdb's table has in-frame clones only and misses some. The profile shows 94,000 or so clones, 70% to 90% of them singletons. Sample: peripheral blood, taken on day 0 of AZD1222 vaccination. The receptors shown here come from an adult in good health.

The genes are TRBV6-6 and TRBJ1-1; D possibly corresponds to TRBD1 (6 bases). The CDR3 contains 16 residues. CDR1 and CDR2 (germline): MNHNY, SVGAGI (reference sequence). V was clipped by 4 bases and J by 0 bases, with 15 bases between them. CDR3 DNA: TGTGCCAGCAGTTCTTCCTCCAGGGGAGTGAACACTGAAGCTTTCTTT. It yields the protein CASSSSSRGVNTEAFF.

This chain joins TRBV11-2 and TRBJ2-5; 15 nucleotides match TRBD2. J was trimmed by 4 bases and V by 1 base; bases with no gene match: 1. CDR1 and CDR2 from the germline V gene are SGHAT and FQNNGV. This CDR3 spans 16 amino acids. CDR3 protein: CASSLGTSGGAETQYF. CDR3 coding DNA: TGTGCCAGCAGCTTAGGGACTAGCGGGGGGGCAGAGACCCAGTACTTC.

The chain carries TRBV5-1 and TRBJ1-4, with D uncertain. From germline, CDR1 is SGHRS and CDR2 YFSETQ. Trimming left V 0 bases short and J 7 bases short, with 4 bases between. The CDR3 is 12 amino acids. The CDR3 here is CASSLGGEKLFF. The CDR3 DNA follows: TGCGCCAGCAGCTTGGGAGGTGAAAAACTGTTTTTT.

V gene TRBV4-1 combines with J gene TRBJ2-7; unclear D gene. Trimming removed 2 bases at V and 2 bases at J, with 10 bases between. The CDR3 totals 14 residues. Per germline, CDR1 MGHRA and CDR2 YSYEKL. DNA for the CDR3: TGCGCCAGCAGCCAAAATTCGGTTACCTACGAGCAGTACTTC. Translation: CASSQNSVTYEQYF.

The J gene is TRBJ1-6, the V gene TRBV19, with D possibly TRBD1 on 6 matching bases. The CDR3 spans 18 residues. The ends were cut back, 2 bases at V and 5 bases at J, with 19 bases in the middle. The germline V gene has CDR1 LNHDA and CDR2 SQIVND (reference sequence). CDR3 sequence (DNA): TGTGCCAGTAGTATATATTCCGGACAGCAGGGGAATAATTCACCCCTCCACTTT. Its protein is CASSIYSGQQGNNSPLHF.

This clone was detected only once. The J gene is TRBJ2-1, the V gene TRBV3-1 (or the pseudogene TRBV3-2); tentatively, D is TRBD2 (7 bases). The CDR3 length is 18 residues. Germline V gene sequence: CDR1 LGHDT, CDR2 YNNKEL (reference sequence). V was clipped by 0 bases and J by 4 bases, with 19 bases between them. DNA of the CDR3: TGTGCCAGCAGCCAAGATTTGGGTGGCGGGGGCGTTTACAATGAGCAGTTCTTC. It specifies CASSQDLGGGGVYNEQFF.

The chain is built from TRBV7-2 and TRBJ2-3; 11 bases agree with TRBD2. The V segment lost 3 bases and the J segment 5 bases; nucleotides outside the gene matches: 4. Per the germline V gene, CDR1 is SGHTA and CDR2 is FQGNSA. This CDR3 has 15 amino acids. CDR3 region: CASSLTSGVQDTQYF. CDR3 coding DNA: TGTGCCAGCAGCTTGACTAGCGGGGTGCAAGATACGCAGTATTTT.

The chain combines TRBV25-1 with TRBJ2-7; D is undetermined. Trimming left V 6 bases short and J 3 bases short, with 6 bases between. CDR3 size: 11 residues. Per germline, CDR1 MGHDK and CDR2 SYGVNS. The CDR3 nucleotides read TGTGCCAGCAGCCCTGGCTACGAGCAGTACTTC. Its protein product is CASSPGYEQYF.

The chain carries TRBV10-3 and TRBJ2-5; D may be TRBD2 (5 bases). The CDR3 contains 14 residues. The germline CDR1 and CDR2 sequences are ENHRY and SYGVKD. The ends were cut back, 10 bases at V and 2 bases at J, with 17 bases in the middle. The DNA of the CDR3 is TGTGCCACTACGGACTGGACGGATCAAGAGACCCAGTACTTC. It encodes CATTDWTDQETQYF.

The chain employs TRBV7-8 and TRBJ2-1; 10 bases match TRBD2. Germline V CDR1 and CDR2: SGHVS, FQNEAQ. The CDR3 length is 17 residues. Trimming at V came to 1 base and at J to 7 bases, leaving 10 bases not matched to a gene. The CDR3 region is CASSLDLIAGGRNEQFF. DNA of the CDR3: TGTGCCAGCAGCTTAGACCTTATAGCGGGGGGCAGGAATGAGCAGTTCTTC.

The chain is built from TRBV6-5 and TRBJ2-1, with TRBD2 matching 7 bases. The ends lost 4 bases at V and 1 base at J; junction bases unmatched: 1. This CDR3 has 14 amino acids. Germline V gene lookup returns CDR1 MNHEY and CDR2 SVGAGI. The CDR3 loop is CASSSGGSYNEQFF. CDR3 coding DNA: TGTGCCAGCAGTTCGGGAGGATCCTACAATGAGCAGTTCTTC.